This T cell receptor beta chain was recorded in a study of T cells in Graves' hyperthyroidism and ophthalmopathy. Hyperthyroidism in the patients, aged 18 to 65, was newly diagnosed and under 2 months in duration. Exclusion followed for patients with uncontrolled infection, other autoimmune disease, pregnancy or lactation. PBMCs came from about 10 ml fresh peripheral blood. There were TCR beta CDR3 regions amplified from RNA transcripts. The study used the HTBI primer set for a first-round RT-PCR of the TCR CDR3. Each CDR3 protein is one row after TCRdb ran MiXCR on the multiplex PCR reads. The repertoire holds 300,000 to 400,000 distinct CDR3 sequences, with roughly 21% as singletons. This clonotype was observed many times. The CDR3 has 17 amino acids. CDR1 is DFQATT, CDR2 SNEGSKA, per germline (reference sequence). Trimming removed 2 bases from V and 0 bases from J; junction bases left unmatched: 5.

This sequence originates from a woman between 45 and 65 years old with Graves' hyperthyroidism. The chain employs TRBV20-1 and TRBJ2-1, with 12 bases aligning to TRBD2. The specimen was blood. CDR3 sequence: CSARTPSGGASYNEQFF. In DNA, the CDR3 is TGCAGTGCTAGAACCCCTAGCGGGGGGGCCTCCTACAATGAGCAGTTCTTC.